This entry features one T cell receptor beta chain sequence. Its antigen is unknown. The input lacks base qualities; no much larger clone sits a single base away. The germline ends are 12 bases apart after V is trimmed by 0 bases and J by 6 bases. From the germline V gene (reference sequence), CDR1 is DFQATT and CDR2 is SNEGSKA. From the cysteine through the phenylalanine, the CDR3 covers 14 amino acids. Only CDR3 DNA is held: 42 bases, read in frame from base 1. The sample belongs to a study of T cell repertoires in cytomegalovirus infection (dated by TCRdb to the late 2010s). Context from the whole study: Recently identified HLA-C-restricted CMV epitopes, whose presentation resists viral immunomodulation, were targeted by peptide stimulations together with well-studied HLA-B-restricted epitopes. Because public TCR beta signatures pointed to carriage of CMV infection together with the matching HLA type, the HLA type of each donor mattered for the analysis. General study outcomes and caveats: In both this cohort and an independent approximately 370-donor cohort, the cumulative frequency of public TCR beta family members distinguished carriers of CMV infection plus the relevant HLA type. The ex vivo response was dominated by HLA-C-restricted CMV-specific TCR beta clonotypes, which also provided the single most frequent clonotype in two of eight donors.

The treatment or condition label, as the study defines it: in vitro stimulation with specific CMV peptide epitopes to enrich CMV-specific T cells. For sequencing, an Illumina HiSeq 1500 was employed. TCRdb applied fastp at Q25 and MiXCR to the public reads, then kept only in-frame beta chains. Rows merge per CDR3 protein into single entries with the most common DNA and genes. The sample table contains 40,000 to 55,000 distinct CDR3 sequences; only one count was recorded for 21% of them. About 90% of the sample goes to the ten largest clones. In this chain, TRBV20-1 is recombined with TRBJ2-1; possibly the D gene is TRBD2, per 5 matching bases. The TCR was taken from a human donor in good health (CMV status not recorded). Some clones in this sample may be carry-over from other donors' samples. The sequenced sample was CD8+ T cells from cultured PBMCs, obtained from culture after CMV antigen stimulation. The CDR3 reads CSARDEGMGNEQFF. The bases read TGCAGTGCTAGAGACGAGGGAATGGGCAATGAGCAGTTCTTC.